The 5 T cell receptor beta chains below come from one sample, sequenced in a study of read filtering for tumor transcriptome and immune sequencing. From 400 to 450 ng of RNA, a library with molecular barcoded alpha/delta and beta/gamma adaptors was made. TCRdb reprocessed the reads via MiXCR and lists one record per CDR3 protein. The data contain over 45,000 distinct CDR3 sequences, around 21% of them singletons. The sample comprised a population of CD138-negative cells sorted from bone marrow. The receptors were gathered from a donor aged 40 or over with multiple myeloma.

This clonotype has a count of ten or more. The chain couples TRBV7-9 to TRBJ2-1; no definite D call. The CDR3 length is 11 residues. The V end lost 0 bases, the J end lost 10 bases, and 4 bases lay between the germline ends. Germline CDR1 and CDR2: SEHNR and FQNEAQ (reference sequence). CDR3 sequence reads: CASSLAYEQFF. The CDR3 region has the DNA TGTGCCAGCAGCTTAGCATACGAGCAGTTCTTC.

This clonotype showed up many times. The chain combines TRBV11-2 with TRBJ2-3, with 10 bases fitting TRBD2. From germline, CDR1 is SGHAT and CDR2 FQNNGV. This CDR3 has 15 amino acids. Trimming removed 3 bases from V and 0 bases from J; junction bases left unmatched: 0. The CDR3 reads CASSLTSGSTDTQYF. Here the CDR3 DNA reads TGTGCCAGCAGCTTGACTAGCGGGAGCACAGATACGCAGTATTTT.

This clonotype appeared many times. This chain connects TRBV5-1 to TRBJ2-5, with D possibly matching TRBD1 (7 bases). This CDR3 has 12 amino acids. The germline V gene has CDR1 SGHRS and CDR2 YFSETQ. Between the trimmed V and J ends, which lost 6 bases and 4 bases, there was a span of 10 bases. CDR3 in DNA: TGCGCCAGCAAGGAGGGGGCAGAGACCCAGTACTTC. Protein: CASKEGAETQYF.

This clonotype was observed many times. The rearrangement uses TRBV2 and TRBJ2-3; 7 nucleotides align to TRBD1. J gave up 3 bases and V 2 bases, and 2 bases lay outside the gene matches. Germline CDR1 reads SNHLY; CDR2 reads FYNNEI. The CDR3 length is 14 residues. CDR3: CASSETTGTDTQYF. DNA of the CDR3: TGTGCCAGCAGTGAAACGACAGGGACAGATACGCAGTATTTT.

J is TRBJ2-7 and V is TRBV28; D is uncertain. This CDR3 comprises 14 residues. The germline V and J ends were trimmed by 10 bases and 9 bases, with 25 bases remaining between them. The germline V gene encodes CDR1 MDHEN and CDR2 SYDVKM. CDR3 sequence: CATVSQPPATRQYF. The CDR3 DNA sequence: TGTGCCACCGTTAGTCAACCGCCCGCTACGAGGCAGTACTTC.